One and the same sample provided the 20 T cell receptor beta chains below, sequenced in a study of blood T cell repertoires in COVID-19. Using immunoSEQ multiplex PCR, the repertoire was profiled, and TCRdb retains in-frame clones only, with some absent. The sample carries some 100,000 clones, approximately 90% recorded once. The sequencing input was peripheral blood. The receptors were gathered from a woman older than 75 with active COVID-19.

Only one count was recorded for this clone. The genes are TRBV13 and TRBJ2-1; no reliable D call. V lost 1 base and J lost 0, with 4 bases in between. Germline V lookup: CDR1 PRHDT, CDR2 FYEKMQ (reference sequence). The CDR3 has 14 amino acids. The CDR3 spells CASSLVSSYNEQFF. The CDR3, as DNA: TGTGCCAGCAGCTTAGTTAGCTCCTACAATGAGCAGTTCTTC. Based on the CDR3 plus reference TRBV13 and TRBJ2-1, the full variable domain is AAGVIQSPRHLIKEKRETATLKCYPIPRHDTVYWYQQGPGQDPQFLISFYEKMQSDKGSIPDRFSAQQFSDYHSELNMSSLELGDSALYFCASSLVSSYNEQFFGPGTRLTVL.

The CDR3 region has the DNA TGTGCCAGCAGTGAGGCCCCGGGGAGAGGCAATCAGCCCCAGCATTTT. The encoded protein is CASSEAPGRGNQPQHF. The rearrangement joins TRBV6-1 to TRBJ1-5; D remains ambiguous. Looked up from germline, CDR1 is MNHNS and CDR2 is SASEGT. The CDR3 loop spans 16 amino acids. With 3 bases removed from V and 2 bases from J, the gap between germline ends came to 14 bases.

For the CDR3, the DNA is TGTGCCAGCAGCTTGTATAGCGGGATATACAATGAGCAGTTCTTC. This encodes CASSLYSGIYNEQFF. This chain uses TRBV5-4 with TRBJ2-1, with 8 bases fitting TRBD2. CDR3 length equals 15 residues. V lost 1 base to trimming and J lost 4 bases; unmatched junction nucleotides: 4. Germline assignment: CDR1 SGHNT and CDR2 YYREEE (reference sequence). The complete variable domain, with remaining parts taken from reference TRBV5-4 and TRBJ2-1, reads ETGVTQSPTHLIKTRGQQVTLRCSSQSGHNTVSWYQQALGQGPQFIFQYYREEENGRGNFPPRFSGLQFPNYSSELNVNALELDDSALYLCASSLYSGIYNEQFFGPGTRLTVL.

The rearrangement uses TRBV15 and TRBJ2-1; 7 bases are shared with TRBD1. Trimming removed 9 bases from V and 5 bases from J; junction bases left unmatched: 16. Germline CDR1 is LNHNV and CDR2 is YYDKDF (reference sequence). This CDR3 region has 16 residues. The CDR3 bases are TGTGCCACTCAGGATGACACAGGGGATTGGGACAATGAGCAGTTCTTC. The encoded protein is CATQDDTGDWDNEQFF.

This sequence joins TRBV6-5 and TRBJ2-2; D is perhaps TRBD2 (8 bases). This CDR3 comprises 16 residues. Trimming shortened V by 2 bases and J by 4 bases, and 14 bases separated the two germline ends. From germline, CDR1 is MNHEY and CDR2 SVGAGI. The CDR3 loop is CASSYRGLAGTGELFF. In DNA, the CDR3 is TGTGCCAGCAGTTACAGGGGGCTAGCGGGCACCGGGGAGCTGTTTTTT.

V is TRBV5-4 and J is TRBJ1-2; 7 bases map to TRBD1. The CDR3 totals 14 residues. Germline trimming cut 3 bases from V and 5 bases from J; bases unmatched to any gene: 7. Germline-derived CDR1 and CDR2 are SGHNT and YYREEE (reference sequence). The CDR3 is CASSSPPGGYGYTF. In nucleotides, the CDR3 is TGTGCCAGCAGCTCCCCCCCAGGGGGATATGGCTACACCTTC.

This chain connects TRBV4-2 to TRBJ2-5, with 13 positions matching TRBD2. The CDR3 covers 16 residues. V was clipped by 3 bases and J by 5 bases; unmatched bases: 6. CDR1 is LGHNA and CDR2 is YNFKEQ in the germline V gene. Written as DNA, the CDR3 is TGTGCCAGCAGCCAGCTACTAGCGGGAGGGGGGGAGACCCAGTACTTC. It translates to CASSQLLAGGGETQYF.

The DNA of the CDR3 is TGTGCCAGTAGAGGACAGGGGGCGACCTACGAGCAGTACTTC. Translated, it gives CASRGQGATYEQYF. The chain recombines TRBV28 with TRBJ2-7, with 11 nucleotides matching TRBD1. Losses at the gene ends were 9 bases for V and 2 bases for J; bases not matched to a gene: 6. The germline V gene has CDR1 MDHEN and CDR2 SYDVKM. This CDR3 comprises 14 residues. Based on the CDR3 plus reference TRBV28 and TRBJ2-7, the full variable domain is DVKVTQSSRYLVKRTGEKVFLECVQDMDHENMFWYRQDPGLGLRLIYFSYDVKMKEKGDIPEGYSVSREKKERFSLILESASTNQTSMYLCASRGQGATYEQYFGPGTRLTVT.

The genes are TRBV12-3 or TRBV12-4 and TRBJ1-3; D possibly corresponds to TRBD1 (6 bases). V was cut by 4 bases and J by 4 bases, with 8 bases left in between. The CDR3 has 13 residues. CDR3 nucleotides: TGTGCCAGCAGTTCCGGACAGGGAAACACCATATATTTT. Translation gives CASSSGQGNTIYF.

The rearrangement joins TRBV10-3 to TRBJ2-7; no definite D call. Between the trimmed V and J ends, which lost 6 bases and 3 bases, there was a span of 15 bases. Germline CDR1 is ENHRY and CDR2 is SYGVKD. The CDR3 runs to 14 residues. CDR3 region: CAISVGTRGYEQYF. CDR3 DNA sequence: TGTGCCATCAGCGTCGGTACCAGAGGCTACGAGCAGTACTTC.

This chain uses TRBV5-1 with TRBJ2-3, with D possibly matching TRBD1 (6 bases). Germline V gene data show CDR1 as SGHRS and CDR2 as YFSETQ. Trimming removed 4 bases at V and 3 bases at J, with 9 bases between. This CDR3 contains 13 residues. The CDR3 coding sequence is TGCGCCAGCAGCCTTCAGGGGACAGATACGCAGTATTTT. Translating it yields CASSLQGTDTQYF. Complete variable domain (other parts from reference TRBV5-1 and TRBJ2-3): KAGVTQTPRYLIKTRGQQVTLSCSPISGHRSVSWYQQTPGQGLQFLFEYFSETQRNKGNFPGRFSGRQFSNSRSEMNVSTLELGDSALYLCASSLQGTDTQYFGPGTRLTVL.

The rearrangement uses TRBV20-1 and TRBJ2-1, with D perhaps TRBD2 (6 bases). The CDR3 runs 14 residues. V was pared by 3 bases and J by 7 bases, with 16 bases between. Germline CDR1 DFQATT, CDR2 SNEGSKA (reference sequence). The CDR3 reads CSASGGITLNEQFF. Here the CDR3 DNA reads TGCAGTGCTAGTGGCGGGATTACTCTTAATGAGCAGTTCTTC.

The chain links TRBV12-3 or TRBV12-4 to TRBJ1-2; D gene unclear. The CDR3 totals 13 residues. Trimming removed 5 bases from V and 3 bases from J, with 10 bases in between. CDR3 in amino acids: CASSPGLDYGYTF. In DNA form, the CDR3 reads TGTGCCAGCAGTCCCGGACTAGACTATGGCTACACCTTC.

V usage is TRBV11-2 and J usage is TRBJ1-2; 7 bases map to TRBD1. The germline gives CDR1 SGHAT, CDR2 FQNNGV. V lost 1 base and J lost 3; bases outside the gene matches: 5. This CDR3 spans 15 amino acids. CDR3 sequence (DNA): TGTGCCAGCAGCTTAGGATCGGGACAGCACTATGGCTACACCTTC. Translation: CASSLGSGQHYGYTF.

This sequence joins TRBV6-2 or TRBV6-3 and TRBJ1-5; weak D call: TRBD1 (6 bases). The CDR3 loop spans 15 amino acids. The V end was cut by 9 bases, the J end by 2 bases, with 17 bases between. Germline-derived CDR1 and CDR2 are MNHEY and SVGEGT. The CDR3 region is CASSPQGMGNQPQHF. In DNA form, the CDR3 reads TGTGCCAGTAGCCCCCAGGGGATGGGCAATCAGCCCCAGCATTTT.

This clone is a singleton in its sample. The J gene is TRBJ1-6, the V gene TRBV27, with D possibly matching TRBD1 (5 bases). V was cut by 6 bases and J by 11 bases, with 17 bases left in between. From germline, CDR1 is MNHEY and CDR2 SMNVEV (reference sequence). The CDR3 has 14 residues. CDR3 DNA: TGTGCCAGCAGGCGCGAGCAGGGCCGGACACCCCTCCACTTT. Its translation: CASRREQGRTPLHF.

V gene TRBV2 combines with J gene TRBJ2-6; TRBD2 might be the D (6 bases). CDR1 and CDR2 (germline): SNHLY, FYNNEI. Trimming pared 7 bases from V and 0 bases from J, leaving 13 bases between. The CDR3 is 16 amino acids. This CDR3 is CASTRDFSSGANVLTF. For the CDR3, the DNA is TGTGCCAGCACGCGGGACTTCAGCTCTGGGGCCAACGTCCTGACTTTC.

This chain joins TRBV19 and TRBJ2-7, with TRBD2 matching 7 bases. The ends lost 8 bases at V and 0 bases at J; junction bases unmatched: 10. The germline V gene has CDR1 LNHDA and CDR2 SQIVND (reference sequence). The CDR3 spans 15 residues. CDR3 in DNA: TGTGCCAGTCGGGAGGTACACCTTAGCTCCTACGAGCAGTACTTC. This translates into CASREVHLSSYEQYF.

The V and J genes are TRBV28 and TRBJ2-5; D might be TRBD2 (6 bases). Germline CDR1 and CDR2: MDHEN and SYDVKM. This CDR3 is built from 12 residues. V dropped 5 bases and J dropped 2 bases, with 6 bases sitting between them. In DNA, the CDR3 is TGTGCCAGCAGTGCGGGACAAGAGACCCAGTACTTC. Its protein product is CASSAGQETQYF.

This clone came up a few times. This rearrangement joins TRBV19 to TRBJ1-5, with D possibly TRBD1 on 5 matching bases. Trimming cost V 5 bases and J 8 bases, with 10 bases left between them. This CDR3 is built from 12 residues. CDR1 is LNHDA and CDR2 is SQIVND in the germline V gene (reference sequence). The CDR3 here is CASSLSREPQHF. CDR3 bases: TGTGCCAGTAGTCTCAGCAGGGAGCCCCAGCATTTT.